One sample yielded the 31 T cell receptor beta chains listed below, sequenced in a study of a mutant IDH1 vaccine in newly diagnosed glioma. Their antigens remain unidentified. Time point of the sample: week 11, during vaccination. The content of each vaccine dose was 300 ug of mutant IDH1 20-mer peptide, and topical imiquimod accompanied it. Method: immunoSEQ multiplex PCR; TCRdb's copy keeps in-frame clones and lacks some. The sample lists approximately 110,000 clones; under 90% were seen once. Sequenced here: PBMCs, sampled from a glioma patient whose treatment included an IDH1 peptide vaccine. The receptors were gathered from a woman aged 45 to 65 with glioma.

The CDR3 bases are TGCAGCGTTGGCAAGGGAGGGACCAAAGGTACGCAGTATTTT. It specifies CSVGKGGTKGTQYF. The chain couples TRBV29-1 to TRBJ2-3; 7 nucleotides line up with TRBD2. The ends lost 4 bases at V and 8 bases at J; junction bases unmatched: 12. The CDR3 has 14 amino acids. Per germline, CDR1 SQVTM and CDR2 ANQGSEA.

The count of this clone is one. This chain links TRBV11-2 with TRBJ2-2, with TRBD2 identical over 9 bases. CDR3 length: 18 amino acids. Germline V gene sequence: CDR1 SGHAT, CDR2 FQNNGV. V shed 1 base and J 1 base; nucleotides not matched to a gene: 7. The CDR3 DNA is TGTGCCAGCAGCTTAGGTCTCGGACTAGCGCAGAACACCGGGGAGCTGTTTTTT. Translation: CASSLGLGLAQNTGELFF.

The CDR3 DNA follows: TGTGCCAGCAGTTACACCTCTGAGGGCAGAGAGACCCAGTACTTC. Amino acid sequence: CASSYTSEGRETQYF. V and J are TRBV6-5 and TRBJ2-5; D is perhaps TRBD2 (5 bases). The CDR3 totals 15 residues. Between the trimmed V and J ends, which lost 2 bases and 4 bases, there was a span of 14 bases. The V gene's germline CDR1 is MNHEY and CDR2 SVGAGI.

This clone was recorded only once. The gene calls are TRBV6-6 and TRBJ2-1, with TRBD2 matching 9 bases. Germline CDR1 and CDR2: MNHNY and SVGAGI (reference sequence). Trimming cost V 6 bases and J 5 bases; bases outside gene matches: 8. The CDR3 consists of 15 residues. The CDR3 loop is CASSQSTSGNNEQFF. The CDR3 DNA reads TGTGCCAGCAGCCAATCGACTAGCGGAAACAATGAGCAGTTCTTC.

The CDR3 bases are TGCGCCAGCATCTCCAGGGGGCGGATCAAGTATTCACCCCTCCACTTT. Protein sequence: CASISRGRIKYSPLHF. This chain uses TRBV10-1 with TRBJ1-6, with 8 positions matching TRBD1. There are 16 residues in the CDR3. V was pared by 7 bases and J by 8 bases, with 13 bases of the junction left unmatched. CDR1 and CDR2 (germline): WNHNN, SYGVQD (reference sequence).

The chain uses TRBV28 and TRBJ2-7; the D gene is possibly TRBD1 (6 bases). Germline loops: CDR1 MDHEN, CDR2 SYDVKM. This CDR3 has 16 residues. Trimming cost V 6 bases and J 0 bases, with 18 bases left between them. This chain's CDR3 is CASSMRGRGGSYEQYF. The CDR3 bases are TGTGCCAGCAGCATGAGGGGCAGGGGTGGCTCCTACGAGCAGTACTTC.

The genes are TRBV27 and TRBJ1-1, with D perhaps TRBD1 (5 bases). Germline V CDR1 and CDR2: MNHEY, SMNVEV (reference sequence). Between the trimmed V and J ends, which lost 7 bases and 0 bases, there was a span of 9 bases. The CDR3 is made up of 13 amino acids. This chain's CDR3 is CASIGGLNTEAFF. The CDR3 nucleotides are TGTGCCAGCATCGGGGGACTGAACACTGAAGCTTTCTTT.

The rearrangement links TRBV29-1 to TRBJ1-1; no definite D call. Germline CDR1 reads SQVTM; CDR2 reads ANQGSEA. The length of the CDR3 is 13 residues. Trimming took 7 bases from V and 4 from J, leaving 16 bases between them. The CDR3 DNA sequence: TGCAGCGGAGGGAGGGCCGAAGGCACTGAAGCTTTCTTT. It encodes CSGGRAEGTEAFF.

Only a few counts were recorded for this clone. The chain combines TRBV5-1 with TRBJ2-2; D is possibly TRBD2 (5 bases). Germline V gives CDR1 SGHRS, CDR2 YFSETQ. This CDR3 region has 15 residues. V was shortened by 0 bases and J by 2 bases, with 8 bases between the two germline ends. The CDR3 sequence: CASSLAAVNTGELFF. Here the CDR3 DNA reads TGCGCCAGCAGCTTGGCAGCGGTTAACACCGGGGAGCTGTTTTTT.

This sequence joins TRBV29-1 and TRBJ2-3, with D hard to call. Germline V lookup: CDR1 SQVTM, CDR2 ANQGSEA. V was cut by 3 bases and J by 4 bases, with 8 bases left in between. CDR3 length equals 12 residues. Here the CDR3 DNA reads TGCAGCGTTGACAGAGGATCAGATACGCAGTATTTT. As protein: CSVDRGSDTQYF.

This clone was found a few times. This chain uses TRBV6-5 with TRBJ1-4; no clear D. V was pared by 0 bases and J by 8 bases, with 13 bases between. Germline V gives CDR1 MNHEY, CDR2 SVGAGI. The length of the CDR3 is 15 residues. As DNA, the CDR3 is TGTGCCAGCAGTTACTCGGGCCCTTGGAGGGAAAAACTGTTTTTT. It encodes CASSYSGPWREKLFF.

This clone was seen more than once but under ten times. The chain links TRBV30 to TRBJ1-1; D not certain. The CDR3 sequence is 11 residues long. V lost 0 bases, J lost 4 bases, and 3 bases lay in between. CDR1 is GTSNPN and CDR2 is SVGIG in the germline V gene (reference sequence). The CDR3: CAWSVSTEAFF. As DNA, the CDR3 is TGTGCCTGGAGTGTCTCCACTGAAGCTTTCTTT.

This rearrangement joins TRBV5-1 to TRBJ2-3; 9 nucleotides align to TRBD2. This CDR3 is 14 amino acids long. Germline-derived CDR1 and CDR2 are SGHRS and YFSETQ. The V and J ends lost 3 bases and 6 bases, in that order; junction bases with no gene match: 5. The CDR3 spells CASSSGTSMDTQYF. The CDR3, as DNA: TGCGCCAGCAGCTCTGGGACTAGCATGGATACGCAGTATTTT.

The V and J genes are TRBV19 and TRBJ2-2; TRBD2 aligns across 7 bases. Trimming cost V 8 bases and J 7 bases; bases outside gene matches: 10. In germline, CDR1 is LNHDA, CDR2 SQIVND (reference sequence). The CDR3 loop spans 14 amino acids. This CDR3 reads CASRGTSVGGELFF. The CDR3 DNA reads as TGTGCCAGTCGCGGTACTAGCGTGGGCGGGGAGCTGTTTTTT.

The rearrangement joins TRBV6-1 to TRBJ2-5; 11 bases fit TRBD1. The CDR3 length is 15 residues. The junction had 8 bases not matched to a gene; V was cut back by 4 bases and J by 7 bases. CDR1 MNHNS and CDR2 SASEGT come from the germline V gene. CDR3 protein: CASSVGQGAGGTQYF. The CDR3 DNA sequence: TGTGCCAGCAGTGTAGGACAGGGGGCGGGTGGGACCCAGTACTTC.

This rearrangement joins TRBV19 to TRBJ2-7, with D perhaps TRBD2 (5 bases). The germline V and J ends were trimmed by 5 bases and 3 bases, with 14 bases remaining between them. The CDR3 totals 14 residues. The V gene's germline CDR1 is LNHDA and CDR2 SQIVND (reference sequence). CDR3 coding DNA: TGTGCCAGTAGTCTCGACGGGGAACACTACGAGCAGTACTTC. It yields the protein CASSLDGEHYEQYF.

The chain's CDR3 is CAIRRTGEREQYF. CDR3 nucleotides: TGTGCCATCAGAAGGACAGGGGAACGTGAGCAGTACTTC. V usage is TRBV10-3 and J usage is TRBJ2-7; 9 bases agree with TRBD1. The CDR3 is 13 residues long. The J segment lost 7 bases and the V segment lost 6 bases, leaving 7 bases of the junction unmatched. CDR1 ENHRY and CDR2 SYGVKD come from the germline V gene.

The chain carries TRBV6-6 and TRBJ1-5, with TRBD1 matching over 7 bases. The CDR3 runs 14 residues. In germline, CDR1 is MNHNY, CDR2 SVGAGI (reference sequence). The V segment lost 4 bases and the J segment 6 bases; nucleotides outside the gene matches: 6. The CDR3 nucleotides are TGTGCCAGCAGTTTAAAGGGGGCCCGTCAGCCCCAGCATTTT. This sequence encodes CASSLKGARQPQHF.

In this sample, this clone turned up a few times. The chain joins TRBV7-9 to TRBJ1-1; D call uncertain. Germline CDR1 reads SEHNR; CDR2 reads FQNEAQ (reference sequence). V lost 1 base, J lost 1 base, and 10 bases lay in between. The CDR3 loop spans 15 amino acids. The CDR3 spells CASSLGTWGNTEAFF. Written as DNA, the CDR3 is TGTGCCAGCAGCTTAGGAACATGGGGGAACACTGAAGCTTTCTTT.

This rearrangement joins TRBV21-1 to TRBJ2-2; the DNA was not compared with TRBD2, the D call given in the table. TRBV21-1 is noted as a pseudogene. The CDR3 sequence is 17 residues long. The CDR3 nucleotides are TGTGCCAGCAGCAAAGCGCTGGTAGGAGGGAACACCGGGGAGCTGTTTTTT. It is translated as CASSKALVGGNTGELFF.

V is TRBV9 and J is TRBJ2-1; 7 bases are shared with TRBD2. Trimming removed 3 bases from V and 5 bases from J; junction bases left unmatched: 11. The CDR3 consists of 16 residues. In germline, CDR1 is SGDLS, CDR2 YYNGEE. CDR3 DNA sequence: TGTGCCAGCAGCGCGGCGATCGGGAGGACCCACAATGAGCAGTTCTTC. It yields the protein CASSAAIGRTHNEQFF.

The gene calls are TRBV2 and TRBJ2-2; maybe TRBD2 (6 bases). Germline values: CDR1 SNHLY, CDR2 FYNNEI. This CDR3 contains 15 residues. V lost 6 bases, J lost 1 base, and 12 bases lay in between. The CDR3 nucleotides are TGTGCCAGCAGCCGACGGGGACTGAACACCGGGGAGCTGTTTTTT. Translating gives CASSRRGLNTGELFF.

The rearrangement joins TRBV5-1 to TRBJ2-2, with 10 bases lining up with TRBD2. The germline V gene encodes CDR1 SGHRS and CDR2 YFSETQ. With 2 bases clipped from V and 9 bases from J, the junction kept 7 bases outside the gene matches. The CDR3 has 15 residues. Here the CDR3 reads CASSFSLAGERELFF. The CDR3 nucleotides are TGCGCCAGCAGCTTCTCCCTAGCGGGAGAAAGGGAGCTGTTTTTT.

The chain has TRBV7-3 and TRBJ2-3; 7 nucleotides align to TRBD2. Per germline, CDR1 SGHTA and CDR2 FQGTGA. Trimming took 0 bases from V and 6 from J; bases not matched to a gene: 3. The CDR3 sequence is 14 residues long. The CDR3 nucleotides read TGTGCCAGCAGCTTAACAGCGGGACGCGATACGCAGTATTTT. Translation gives CASSLTAGRDTQYF.

The V call is TRBV7-9, the J call TRBJ2-1; TRBD2 is a possible D gene (5 bases). Trimming shortened V by 1 base and J by 0 bases, and 7 bases separated the two germline ends. Germline CDR1 is SEHNR and CDR2 is FQNEAQ (reference sequence). The CDR3 consists of 15 residues. DNA for the CDR3: TGTGCCAGCAGCTTAGGACGGGGCTCCTACAATGAGCAGTTCTTC. Translated, it gives CASSLGRGSYNEQFF.

This chain links TRBV27 with TRBJ2-7; tentatively, D is TRBD2 (7 bases). Germline values: CDR1 MNHEY, CDR2 SMNVEV (reference sequence). This CDR3 has 14 amino acids. V dropped 3 bases and J dropped 5 bases, with 14 bases sitting between them. In DNA form, the CDR3 reads TGTGCCAGCAGTTTCGGGGGGCGGAAGAACGAGCAGTACTTC. Protein product: CASSFGGRKNEQYF.

The gene calls are TRBV16 and TRBJ2-7; D might be TRBD2 (5 bases). This CDR3 contains 14 residues. Trimming left V 7 bases short and J 1 base short, with 14 bases between. Germline CDR1 is KGHSY and CDR2 is FQNENV. The CDR3 region is CASISPEGSYEQYF. The CDR3 DNA sequence: TGTGCCAGCATTTCCCCCGAGGGTTCCTACGAGCAGTACTTC.

The V call is TRBV27, the J call TRBJ2-1; 7 bases align to TRBD1. The germline CDR1 and CDR2 sequences are MNHEY and SMNVEV (reference sequence). This CDR3 has 15 residues. With V trimmed by 4 bases and J by 6 bases, 9 bases remained unmatched. The CDR3 is CASSSKTGPINEQFF. The CDR3 coding sequence is TGTGCCAGCAGTTCGAAGACAGGGCCGATCAATGAGCAGTTCTTC.

The rearrangement links TRBV9 to TRBJ2-2; a possible D gene is TRBD2 (6 bases). V was pared by 3 bases and J by 5 bases, with 17 bases between. Germline V gene lookup returns CDR1 SGDLS and CDR2 YYNGEE. The CDR3 totals 16 residues. CDR3 nucleotides: TGTGCCAGCAGCGGGTCTGCCGGGAGCAAAACCGGGGAGCTGTTTTTT. It yields the protein CASSGSAGSKTGELFF.

The rearrangement joins TRBV28 to TRBJ2-7; D is undetermined. The CDR3 sequence is 12 residues long. Germline V gives CDR1 MDHEN, CDR2 SYDVKM. V was clipped by 7 bases and J by 3 bases, with 10 bases between them. This CDR3 reads CASKTGYYEQYF. As DNA, the CDR3 is TGTGCCAGCAAGACGGGCTACTACGAGCAGTACTTC.

V gene TRBV5-8 combines with J gene TRBJ2-1; D is perhaps TRBD2 (6 bases). Trimming took 0 bases from V and 8 from J, leaving 9 bases between them. Germline V lookup: CDR1 SGHTS, CDR2 YDEGEE. CDR3 length equals 13 residues. CDR3 residues: CASSLGGGYEQFF. The CDR3 region has the DNA TGTGCCAGCAGCTTGGGGGGAGGTTATGAGCAGTTCTTC.